Below are 5 T cell receptor beta chains sequenced from a single sample in a study of sequential checkpoint blockade in melanoma. Some clones are missing from TCRdb's copy, which holds only in-frame ones; the method was immunoSEQ multiplex PCR. The table shows roughly 20,000 clones, with 55% to 75% occurring only once. Treatment defined: randomized to nivolumab then ipilimumab (arm A) or the reverse (arm B). Sequences were derived from CD8+ T cells sorted from blood (inferred from file names), sampled from a patient given nivolumab and ipilimumab in sequence. The receptor source for this set is a human donor with melanoma.

Comments on this clone: Other nucleotide sequences in the sample specify the same CDR3. The DNA of the CDR3 is TGTGCCAGCAGTCCAAAGGGGGTGAACACTGAAGCTTTCTTT. It codes for CASSPKGVNTEAFF. The chain uses TRBV6-5 and TRBJ1-1, with D possibly being TRBD1 (6 bases). CDR1 and CDR2 (germline): MNHEY, SVGAGI. The V gene lost 5 bases and the J gene lost 0 bases, with 10 bases spanning the gap. There are 14 residues in the CDR3.

The rearrangement joins TRBV6-5 to TRBJ1-2; weak D call: TRBD1 (6 bases). This CDR3 region has 13 residues. Germline V gene lookup returns CDR1 MNHEY and CDR2 SVGAGI. V was trimmed by 8 bases and J by 3 bases, leaving 13 bases between them. Here the CDR3 reads CASGPGGDYGYTF. As DNA, the CDR3 is TGTGCCAGCGGCCCTGGGGGCGACTATGGCTACACCTTC.

In regard to this clone: It is likely a read error: a sequence one base away is far more abundant. In the same sample, other DNA sequences code for this CDR3. The rearrangement links TRBV6-5 to TRBJ1-2; TRBD1 matches 7 bases. The germline V gene has CDR1 MNHEY and CDR2 SVGAGI. Trimming cost V 5 bases and J 8 bases; bases outside gene matches: 8. CDR3 size: 13 residues. The CDR3 DNA is TGTGCCAGCAGTCTCTCAGGGGGAAGAGGCTACACCTTC. Protein sequence: CASSLSGGRGYTF.

The chain recombines TRBV6-1 with TRBJ2-7; the D gene is possibly TRBD2 (5 bases). CDR3 length: 15 amino acids. Looked up from germline, CDR1 is MNHNS and CDR2 is SASEGT. V shed 3 bases and J shed 1 base, with 13 bases lying between them. CDR3 in DNA: TGTGCCAGCAGTGAGGAATGGACTGCTTCCTACGAGCAGTACTTC. Residues: CASSEEWTASYEQYF.

The chain employs TRBV5-6 and TRBJ1-1; D remains unclear. The CDR3 runs 14 residues. Germline V lookup: CDR1 SGHDT, CDR2 YYEEEE. Trimming removed 0 bases at V and 5 bases at J, with 11 bases between. The CDR3 DNA is TGTGCCAGCAGCTTGGCCGGTACCAGGACTGAAGCTTTCTTT. Translation gives CASSLAGTRTEAFF.